The rows below give T cell receptor beta chains drawn from one sample of a study of T-cell memory formation after mild COVID-19. TCRdb reprocessed the 5' RACE reads via MiXCR and lists one record per CDR3 protein. The data hold roughly 130,000 distinct CDR3 sequences, with around a sixth observed a single time. What was sequenced was PBMCs or a T cell subset sorted from them (not recorded which). These receptors were collected from an adult woman who had mild COVID-19 (a few samples of this study predate the infection). Cell type and time point are not known. CDR3s include the opening cysteine and the closing phenylalanine or tryptophan. The order of the fields is clone size, J gene, V gene, D gene, CDR3 DNA, CDR3 protein. D genes are given only for firm matches. A clone size is listed for some rows: how often the clone was seen (once, few, many), or a class if it is expanded.

abundance: few
j_gene: TRBJ2-6
v_gene: TRBV7-2
d_gene: NA
CDR3nt: TGTGCCAGCAGCTTAGGAGGGGCTGGGGCCAACGTCCTGACTTTC
CDR3aa: CASSLGGAGANVLTF

abundance: NA
j_gene: TRBJ1-1
v_gene: TRBV5-1
d_gene: TRBD1
CDR3nt: TGCGCCAGCAGGGACAGGGCCGGCACTGAAGCTTTCTTT
CDR3aa: CASRDRAGTEAFF

abundance: NA
j_gene: TRBJ2-2
v_gene: TRBV7-3
d_gene: TRBD2
CDR3nt: TGTGCCAGCAGCCCACATGCGGGGGGGAGCACCGGGGAGCTGTTTTTT
CDR3aa: CASSPHAGGSTGELFF

abundance: few
j_gene: TRBJ2-5
v_gene: TRBV7-9
d_gene: NA
CDR3nt: TGTGCCAGCAGCCTCGACGGACGGGAGACCCAGTACTTC
CDR3aa: CASSLDGRETQYF

abundance: few
j_gene: TRBJ2-5
v_gene: TRBV11-2
d_gene: NA
CDR3nt: TGTGCCAGCAGCCTCCCCCAGCAGGGACGAGAGACCCAGTACTTC
CDR3aa: CASSLPQQGRETQYF

abundance: few
j_gene: TRBJ1-3
v_gene: TRBV7-8
d_gene: NA
CDR3nt: TGTGCCAGCAGCTTAGTAGGTCCTGGAAACACCATATATTTT
CDR3aa: CASSLVGPGNTIYF

abundance: few
j_gene: TRBJ2-3
v_gene: TRBV7-2
d_gene: TRBD2
CDR3nt: TGTGCCAGCAGCTCCATACTTAGCGGGAGGGTCACAGATACGCAGTATTTT
CDR3aa: CASSSILSGRVTDTQYF

abundance: few
j_gene: TRBJ2-7
v_gene: TRBV3-1
d_gene: TRBD2
CDR3nt: TGTGCCAGCAGTCCTTCCTCTAGCGGGAGATTCCTCGAGCAGTACTTC
CDR3aa: CASSPSSSGRFLEQYF

abundance: NA
j_gene: TRBJ2-7
v_gene: TRBV6-2/TRBV6-3
d_gene: NA
CDR3nt: TGTGCCAGCAGTGCCCCGACTAGTCGACGGTACGAGCAGTACTTC
CDR3aa: CASSAPTSRRYEQYF

abundance: NA
j_gene: TRBJ2-1
v_gene: TRBV29-1
d_gene: TRBD1
CDR3nt: TGCAGCGTCGAGGGACAGGGCTACAATGAGCAGTTCTTC
CDR3aa: CSVEGQGYNEQFF

abundance: few
j_gene: TRBJ2-7
v_gene: TRBV24-1
d_gene: TRBD1
CDR3nt: TGTGCCACCAGTGATGCGGACAGGGCCGGCGAGCAGTACTTC
CDR3aa: CATSDADRAGEQYF

abundance: NA
j_gene: TRBJ1-3
v_gene: TRBV25-1
d_gene: TRBD1
CDR3nt: TGTGCCAGCAGTGATGGGACAGGGTCAGGAAACACCATATATTTT
CDR3aa: CASSDGTGSGNTIYF

abundance: NA
j_gene: TRBJ2-7
v_gene: TRBV3-1
d_gene: NA
CDR3nt: TGTGCCAGCAGCCAAGATCGGAACAGTGGGAACGAGCAGTACTTC
CDR3aa: CASSQDRNSGNEQYF

abundance: few
j_gene: TRBJ1-1
v_gene: TRBV2
d_gene: NA
CDR3nt: TGTGCCAGCAGGGCTTCGTCTGAAGCTTTCTTT
CDR3aa: CASRASSEAFF

abundance: few
j_gene: TRBJ2-1
v_gene: TRBV4-1
d_gene: NA
CDR3nt: TGCGCCAGCAGCCAAGAATTTGCCGGGCTAGGTAATGAGCAGTTCTTC
CDR3aa: CASSQEFAGLGNEQFF

abundance: once
j_gene: TRBJ2-2
v_gene: TRBV10-3
d_gene: NA
CDR3nt: TGTGCCATCAGTGCCCAACCGAACACCGGGGAGCTGTTTTTT
CDR3aa: CAISAQPNTGELFF

abundance: NA
j_gene: TRBJ1-1
v_gene: TRBV20-1
d_gene: NA
CDR3nt: TGCAGTGCTAGAGAGCGGGGCCGAGGGACTGAAGCTTTCTTT
CDR3aa: CSARERGRGTEAFF

abundance: NA
j_gene: TRBJ2-5
v_gene: TRBV20-1
d_gene: NA
CDR3nt: TGCAGTGCTAGGGGTCGCGCGGTAGGACAAGAGACCCAGTACTTC
CDR3aa: CSARGRAVGQETQYF

abundance: few
j_gene: TRBJ2-1
v_gene: TRBV18
d_gene: TRBD1
CDR3nt: TGTGCCAGCTCACCACGCGAGGGACAGTATCTCTACAATGAGCAGTTCTTC
CDR3aa: CASSPREGQYLYNEQFF

abundance: few
j_gene: TRBJ2-1
v_gene: TRBV5-1
d_gene: TRBD2
CDR3nt: TGCGCCAGCAGCTTGGCCAAGTTAGCGGGGGGCATGGTAGATGAGCAGTTCTTC
CDR3aa: CASSLAKLAGGMVDEQFF

abundance: NA
j_gene: TRBJ2-1
v_gene: TRBV12-3/TRBV12-4
d_gene: NA
CDR3nt: TGTGCCAGCAGTCCCCACGGGAGCTCCTACAATGAGCAGTTCTTC
CDR3aa: CASSPHGSSYNEQFF

abundance: few
j_gene: TRBJ2-3
v_gene: TRBV7-3
d_gene: NA
CDR3nt: TGTGCCAGCAGCTCAGTAGGCGGGGTCTCAGATACGCAGTATTTT
CDR3aa: CASSSVGGVSDTQYF

abundance: NA
j_gene: TRBJ2-1
v_gene: TRBV6-2/TRBV6-3
d_gene: NA
CDR3nt: TGTGCCAGCAGTCCACTCGGGGTTTGGGCGGAGTCCTACAATGAGCAGTTCTTC
CDR3aa: CASSPLGVWAESYNEQFF

abundance: few
j_gene: TRBJ2-4
v_gene: TRBV28
d_gene: NA
CDR3nt: TGTGCCAGCAGTTTGCTCTCCTCGGTAGCCAAAAACATTCAGTACTTC
CDR3aa: CASSLLSSVAKNIQYF

abundance: few
j_gene: TRBJ1-5
v_gene: TRBV6-5
d_gene: NA
CDR3nt: TGTGCCAGCATGCGGGGTCGCAATCAGCCCCAGCATTTT
CDR3aa: CASMRGRNQPQHF

abundance: NA
j_gene: TRBJ2-1
v_gene: TRBV28
d_gene: NA
CDR3nt: TGTGCCAGCAGTTTATTAGGCAGCCAGAGGTACAATGAGCAGTTCTTC
CDR3aa: CASSLLGSQRYNEQFF

abundance: many
j_gene: TRBJ2-2
v_gene: TRBV5-1
d_gene: NA
CDR3nt: TGCGCCAGCAGCCTGGACAGCACGAGCACCGGGGAGCTGTTTTTT
CDR3aa: CASSLDSTSTGELFF

abundance: many
j_gene: TRBJ1-5
v_gene: TRBV12-3/TRBV12-4
d_gene: NA
CDR3nt: NA
CDR3aa: CASSSSTGGFQPQHF

abundance: few
j_gene: TRBJ2-7
v_gene: TRBV11-2
d_gene: TRBD1
CDR3nt: TGTGCCAGCAGCGTAACCGGGACAGGGAGGTACGAGCAGTACTTC
CDR3aa: CASSVTGTGRYEQYF

abundance: few
j_gene: TRBJ2-7
v_gene: TRBV10-3
d_gene: NA
CDR3nt: TGTGCCATCAGTGAGGTTACGTACGAGCAGTACTTC
CDR3aa: CAISEVTYEQYF

abundance: few
j_gene: TRBJ1-2
v_gene: TRBV5-4
d_gene: TRBD1
CDR3nt: TGTGCCAGCAGCTCCGGGACAGCCTATGGCTACACCTTC
CDR3aa: CASSSGTAYGYTF

abundance: NA
j_gene: TRBJ2-7
v_gene: TRBV7-9
d_gene: NA
CDR3nt: TGTGCCAGCAGCTTAGTCAGTCCGGGACCTAGCTCCTACGAGCAGTACTTC
CDR3aa: CASSLVSPGPSSYEQYF

abundance: few
j_gene: TRBJ2-3
v_gene: TRBV11-2
d_gene: NA
CDR3nt: TGTGCCAGCAGCTTAGATTTTTTCGGCAGGGGAGGCCCGCTCGGCACAGATACGCAGTATTTT
CDR3aa: CASSLDFFGRGGPLGTDTQYF

abundance: NA
j_gene: TRBJ1-2
v_gene: TRBV7-6
d_gene: TRBD1
CDR3nt: TGTGCCAGCAGCGACGGGACAGGGGGCTCGAACTATGGCTACACCTTC
CDR3aa: CASSDGTGGSNYGYTF

abundance: few
j_gene: TRBJ2-3
v_gene: TRBV10-2
d_gene: TRBD2
CDR3nt: TGCGCCAGCAGTGAGTCGCGGGGGAAGGGCACAGCTACGCAGTATTTT
CDR3aa: CASSESRGKGTATQYF

abundance: few
j_gene: TRBJ1-5
v_gene: TRBV27
d_gene: NA
CDR3nt: TGTGCCAGCAGGCGGGTGGCAGTTAGCAATCAGCCCCAGCATTTT
CDR3aa: CASRRVAVSNQPQHF

abundance: NA
j_gene: TRBJ2-1
v_gene: TRBV9
d_gene: NA
CDR3nt: TGTGCCCGCAGCGTCGGGACCACACTTCTCAATGAGCAGTTCTTC
CDR3aa: CARSVGTTLLNEQFF

abundance: NA
j_gene: TRBJ2-1
v_gene: TRBV29-1
d_gene: NA
CDR3nt: TGCAGCGTTGAAGGAGGGGAGTCGTACAATGAGCAGTTCTTC
CDR3aa: CSVEGGESYNEQFF

abundance: NA
j_gene: TRBJ2-7
v_gene: TRBV6-2/TRBV6-3
d_gene: NA
CDR3nt: TGTGCCAGCAGTTACAGTAGAGCACAATCGACCTACGAGCAGTACTTC
CDR3aa: CASSYSRAQSTYEQYF

abundance: NA
j_gene: TRBJ2-1
v_gene: TRBV11-2
d_gene: TRBD1
CDR3nt: TGTGCCAGCAGCCCGATTAGGGGGCGAAATTACAATGAGCAGTTCTTC
CDR3aa: CASSPIRGRNYNEQFF

abundance: NA
j_gene: TRBJ1-2
v_gene: TRBV4-1
d_gene: NA
CDR3nt: TGCGCCAGCAGCCAAACCCCGAGGGGGGAAAACTATGGCTACACCTTC
CDR3aa: CASSQTPRGENYGYTF

abundance: few
j_gene: TRBJ1-1
v_gene: TRBV7-8
d_gene: NA
CDR3nt: TGTGCCAGCAGCGCTGGGGAGAGGGACACTGAAGCTTTCTTT
CDR3aa: CASSAGERDTEAFF

abundance: few
j_gene: TRBJ1-1
v_gene: TRBV5-5
d_gene: NA
CDR3nt: TGTGCCAGCAGCCGTGCGGGTGGAATGAACACTGAAGCTTTCTTT
CDR3aa: CASSRAGGMNTEAFF

abundance: few
j_gene: TRBJ2-7
v_gene: TRBV30
d_gene: TRBD2
CDR3nt: TGTGCCTGGAGTCAGGGACTAGCGGGGTTGGACTTC
CDR3aa: CAWSQGLAGLDF

abundance: NA
j_gene: TRBJ2-1
v_gene: TRBV29-1
d_gene: NA
CDR3nt: TGCAGCGTTGTGCAGGGTGTAAATGAGCAGTTCTTC
CDR3aa: CSVVQGVNEQFF

abundance: many
j_gene: TRBJ1-1
v_gene: TRBV9
d_gene: NA
CDR3nt: TGTGCCAGCAGCGTAGCTGCGAACACTGAAGCTTTCTTT
CDR3aa: CASSVAANTEAFF

abundance: NA
j_gene: TRBJ2-3
v_gene: TRBV9
d_gene: NA
CDR3nt: TGTGCCAGCAACGTACAGGGTTATACAGATACGCAGTATTTT
CDR3aa: CASNVQGYTDTQYF

abundance: once
j_gene: TRBJ2-2
v_gene: TRBV19
d_gene: NA
CDR3nt: TGTGCCAGTAGAAGGGGCCTGAGCGGGGAGCTGTTTTTT
CDR3aa: CASRRGLSGELFF

abundance: NA
j_gene: TRBJ2-1
v_gene: TRBV4-2
d_gene: TRBD2
CDR3nt: TGTGCCAGCAGCCCCCCGGGGAGACTAGCGGGTAATGAGCAGTTCTTC
CDR3aa: CASSPPGRLAGNEQFF

abundance: NA
j_gene: TRBJ2-7
v_gene: TRBV20-1
d_gene: NA
CDR3nt: TGCAGTGCTAGAGCCACCGGACCCCTGCCCTACGAGCAGTACTTC
CDR3aa: CSARATGPLPYEQYF

abundance: few
j_gene: TRBJ1-1
v_gene: TRBV7-2
d_gene: NA
CDR3nt: TGTGCCAGCAGCTCACGGGGTCTGGGGACTGAAGCTTTCTTT
CDR3aa: CASSSRGLGTEAFF

abundance: NA
j_gene: TRBJ2-2
v_gene: TRBV5-1
d_gene: NA
CDR3nt: TGCGCCAGCAGCTTGGAATTGGCCACCGGGGAGCTGTTTTTT
CDR3aa: CASSLELATGELFF

abundance: NA
j_gene: TRBJ2-3
v_gene: TRBV24-1
d_gene: NA
CDR3nt: TGTGCCACCACTGATCGGATTAGTACCACAGATACGCAGTATTTT
CDR3aa: CATTDRISTTDTQYF

abundance: NA
j_gene: TRBJ1-2
v_gene: TRBV12-3/TRBV12-4
d_gene: NA
CDR3nt: TGTGCCAGCACCATCCGGGTGGGAGGGAACTATGGCTACACCTTC
CDR3aa: CASTIRVGGNYGYTF

abundance: few
j_gene: TRBJ1-5
v_gene: TRBV7-8
d_gene: NA
CDR3nt: TGTGCCAGCAGCCTCGACCGGGGGCTTGGCAATCAGCCCCAGCATTTT
CDR3aa: CASSLDRGLGNQPQHF

abundance: NA
j_gene: TRBJ1-2
v_gene: TRBV3-1
d_gene: NA
CDR3nt: TGTGCCAGCAGCCAAGATCTGGGGAGCGGCTACACCTTC
CDR3aa: CASSQDLGSGYTF

abundance: NA
j_gene: TRBJ2-2
v_gene: TRBV5-1
d_gene: NA
CDR3nt: TGCGCCAGAAGCGCGTTTGGGTCCGGGGAGCTGTTTTTT
CDR3aa: CARSAFGSGELFF

abundance: few
j_gene: TRBJ1-2
v_gene: TRBV12-3/TRBV12-4
d_gene: NA
CDR3nt: TGTGCCAGCAGAAACAGGGCGGACTATGGCTACACCTTC
CDR3aa: CASRNRADYGYTF

abundance: NA
j_gene: TRBJ2-1
v_gene: TRBV5-1
d_gene: NA
CDR3nt: TGCGCCAGCGCTGTCCCGGGGACCTACAATGAGCAGTTCTTC
CDR3aa: CASAVPGTYNEQFF